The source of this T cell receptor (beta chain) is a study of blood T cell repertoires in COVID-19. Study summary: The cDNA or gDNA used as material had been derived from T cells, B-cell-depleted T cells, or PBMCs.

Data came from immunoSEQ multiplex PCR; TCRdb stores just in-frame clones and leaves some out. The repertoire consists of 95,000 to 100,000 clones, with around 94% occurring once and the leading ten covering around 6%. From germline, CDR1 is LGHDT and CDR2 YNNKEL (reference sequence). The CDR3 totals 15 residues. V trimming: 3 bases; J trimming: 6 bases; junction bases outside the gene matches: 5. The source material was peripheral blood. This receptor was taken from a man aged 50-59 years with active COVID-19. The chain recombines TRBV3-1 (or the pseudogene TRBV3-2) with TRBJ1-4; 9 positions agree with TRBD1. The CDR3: CASSHEGQGHEKLFF. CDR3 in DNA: TGTGCCAGCAGCCACGAGGGACAGGGCCATGAAAAACTGTTTTTT.